This T cell receptor beta chain comes out of a study of blood T cell repertoires in COVID-19. Whole-study context: Some COVID-19 samples were acute and others convalescent; all came from the United States, Italy and Spain.

In the original analysis: Amplification of reference gene primers was used by the study to estimate nucleated cell counts. Sequencing was performed with immunoSEQ multiplex PCR; in TCRdb, only in-frame clones are kept and a portion is missing. The V and J calls and clone size are taken from that table; D and trimming were inferred from the DNA. The data show under 300,000 clones, with over 80% seen just once and about 2% held by the top ten. The germline gives CDR1 LGHNT, CDR2 FRNRAP. V was trimmed by 6 bases and J by 4 bases, leaving 12 bases between them. The CDR3 loop spans 13 amino acids. The source material was peripheral blood. The J gene is TRBJ1-1, the V gene TRBV12-5; D ambiguous. This TCR was recovered from a man aged 25-40 years who had recovered from COVID-19. Here the CDR3 reads CASGYAGITEAFF. CDR3 bases: TGTGCTAGTGGCTATGCGGGCATCACTGAAGCTTTCTTT.